The rows below give T cell receptor beta chains drawn from one sample of a study of cytomegalovirus exposure and HLA in healthy donors. Some clones are missing from TCRdb's copy, which holds only in-frame ones; the method was immunoSEQ multiplex PCR. The sample gives roughly 200,000 clones, approximately 80% of which show up once; approximately 2.5% is in the top ten. Sequences were obtained from PBMCs. These receptors were taken from a man aged 60 to 75 in good health and CMV-seronegative. The conserved cysteine and the conserved F or W are not part of the CDR3 here. Each record gives: CDR3 protein, clone size, J gene, CDR3 length, V gene. Part of the rows lack a size; the others show once, few, many or a class for expanded clones.

CDR3 protein: ASRRGQGGYT
clone size: .
J gene: TRBJ1-2
CDR3 length: 10
V gene: TRBV6-1

CDR3 protein: ASRETGANTEAF
clone size: .
J gene: TRBJ1-1
CDR3 length: 12
V gene: TRBV27

CDR3 protein: ASSEREVQETQY
clone size: .
J gene: TRBJ2-5
CDR3 length: 12
V gene: TRBV6-1

CDR3 protein: ASSYRPGQGTYEQY
clone size: .
J gene: TRBJ2-7
CDR3 length: 14
V gene: TRBV6-5

CDR3 protein: ASSFGRGDEQY
clone size: few
J gene: TRBJ2-7
CDR3 length: 11
V gene: TRBV5-6

CDR3 protein: ASSYGAAGDYYEQY
clone size: .
J gene: TRBJ2-7
CDR3 length: 14
V gene: TRBV6-5

CDR3 protein: ASSPLGPGQGAVGTEAF
clone size: few
J gene: TRBJ1-1
CDR3 length: 17
V gene: TRBV18

CDR3 protein: ASSSRTSGGARETQY
clone size: .
J gene: TRBJ2-5
CDR3 length: 15
V gene: TRBV5-4

CDR3 protein: ASSLLAGLNVESYEQY
clone size: .
J gene: TRBJ2-7
CDR3 length: 16
V gene: TRBV5-6

CDR3 protein: AASIGAGDGYGYT
clone size: .
J gene: TRBJ1-2
CDR3 length: 13
V gene: TRBV5-4

CDR3 protein: ASSLATFLTGQGSMEQY
clone size: .
J gene: TRBJ2-7
CDR3 length: 17
V gene: TRBV13

CDR3 protein: ASSRYQAGEAF
clone size: .
J gene: TRBJ1-1
CDR3 length: 11
V gene: TRBV14

CDR3 protein: ASSFPDYTEAF
clone size: .
J gene: TRBJ1-1
CDR3 length: 11
V gene: TRBV19

CDR3 protein: ASSPGFGYEQY
clone size: .
J gene: TRBJ2-7
CDR3 length: 11
V gene: TRBV27

CDR3 protein: ASSPQAGEQF
clone size: .
J gene: TRBJ2-1
CDR3 length: 10
V gene: TRBV7-2

CDR3 protein: ASSLTLDRALYGYT
clone size: .
J gene: TRBJ1-2
CDR3 length: 14
V gene: TRBV7-8